These 22 T cell receptor beta chains share one sample of origin, sequenced in a study of T cells in Graves' hyperthyroidism and ophthalmopathy. Researchers took RNA transcripts and amplified the TCR beta CDR3 regions from them. Researchers ran a first-round RT-PCR on the TCR CDR3 using the HTBI primer set. TCRdb reanalysed the multiplex PCR reads using MiXCR and keeps one entry per CDR3 protein. The sample has more than 500,000 distinct CDR3 sequences; about 16% are singletons. The sample consisted of blood. The receptor set was obtained from a woman in her twenties or thirties with Graves' ophthalmopathy.

In this sample, this clonotype turned up many times. The gene calls are TRBV27 and TRBJ2-5; 11 nucleotides align to TRBD2. The CDR3 covers 16 residues. CDR1 is MNHEY, CDR2 SMNVEV, per germline (reference sequence). V dropped 5 bases and J dropped 5; count of bases not matched to a gene: 10. The CDR3 DNA is TGTGCCAGCAGTCCAACTAGCGGGAGTCCGCCGGAGACCCAGTACTTC. As protein: CASSPTSGSPPETQYF.

At least ten counts were recorded for this clonotype. The chain is built from TRBV20-1 and TRBJ2-3, with TRBD2 matching over 8 bases. Per the germline V gene, CDR1 is DFQATT and CDR2 is SNEGSKA (reference sequence). This CDR3 has 13 amino acids. This chain's CDR3 is CSSPGLAGDTQYF. The CDR3 region has the DNA TGCAGCTCGCCCGGGCTAGCGGGAGATACGCAGTATTTT.

The genes are TRBV27 and TRBJ2-5; no clear D. The CDR3 is 12 amino acids. The germline V and J ends were trimmed by 6 bases and 5 bases, with 10 bases remaining between them. CDR1 MNHEY and CDR2 SMNVEV come from the germline V gene (reference sequence). The CDR3 spells CASRTSGETQYF. In nucleotides, the CDR3 is TGTGCCAGCAGGACGAGTGGGGAGACCCAGTACTTC.

This clonotype was counted only a few times. The rearrangement joins TRBV7-8 to TRBJ1-1; perhaps TRBD1 as D (5 bases). Germline V gives CDR1 SGHVS, CDR2 FQNEAQ. Trimming took 5 bases from V and 7 from J, leaving 17 bases between them. This CDR3 contains 14 residues. CDR3: CASSRRGGDLEAFF. The CDR3 nucleotides are TGTGCCAGCAGCAGAAGGGGTGGGGACCTTGAAGCTTTCTTT.

A few counts support this clonotype. The chain links TRBV20-1 to TRBJ2-6; D is ambiguous. V dropped 8 bases and J dropped 2 bases, with 7 bases sitting between them. CDR1 and CDR2 from the germline V gene are DFQATT and SNEGSKA (reference sequence). This CDR3 is built from 12 residues. The CDR3 region is CSFGAGANVLTF. CDR3 nucleotide sequence: TGCAGTTTCGGAGCTGGGGCCAACGTCCTGACTTTC.

This clonotype was seen many times. The chain is built from TRBV5-1 and TRBJ2-7; TRBD2 matches at 8 bases. The germline V gene has CDR1 SGHRS and CDR2 YFSETQ. The V gene end was trimmed by 4 bases and the J gene end by 1 base; junction bases not matched to a gene: 4. The CDR3 runs 14 residues. CDR3 amino acids: CASSPGGASYEQYF. The CDR3 coding sequence is TGCGCCAGCAGCCCCGGGGGGGCTTCCTACGAGCAGTACTTC.

This clonotype was seen more than once but under ten times. The chain combines TRBV6-1 with TRBJ1-2, with TRBD1 matching 12 bases. Unmatched junction bases numbered 13, after V lost 4 bases and J lost 4 bases. CDR1 and CDR2 (germline): MNHNS, SASEGT. The CDR3 consists of 18 residues. CDR3 loop: CASSAFRDRGRLGYGYTF. In nucleotides, the CDR3 is TGTGCCAGCAGTGCGTTCCGGGACAGGGGGCGCCTCGGCTATGGCTACACCTTC.

This clonotype was picked up many times. The rearrangement uses TRBV5-1 and TRBJ2-3; TRBD2 agrees at 8 bases. V gave up 1 base and J gave up 4 bases; unmatched junction bases: 2. Germline V gene lookup returns CDR1 SGHRS and CDR2 YFSETQ. CDR3 length: 14 residues. The DNA for the CDR3 is TGCGCCAGCAGCTTGTCGGGAGGGGCAGATACGCAGTATTTT. Protein sequence: CASSLSGGADTQYF.

The V gene is TRBV20-1, the J gene TRBJ2-4; D unresolved. There are 13 residues in the CDR3. Germline V lookup: CDR1 DFQATT, CDR2 SNEGSKA (reference sequence). With 6 bases removed from V and 1 base from J, the gap between germline ends came to 10 bases. The CDR3 DNA is TGCAGTGCCCCGATTAACGCCAAAAACATTCAGTACTTC. Its translation is CSAPINAKNIQYF.

This clonotype was seen repeatedly, ten times or more. The chain joins TRBV28 to TRBJ1-2; the D is unclear. Germline V gene sequence: CDR1 MDHEN, CDR2 SYDVKM. The length of the CDR3 is 15 residues. V gave up 5 bases and J gave up 6 bases, with 19 bases separating them. Written as DNA, the CDR3 is TGTGCCAGCAGTCTCGACGGACGGTCGAAAGATGGCTACACCTTC. Residues: CASSLDGRSKDGYTF.

This clonotype was seen many times. V gene TRBV7-2 combines with J gene TRBJ2-7; 8 nucleotides agree with TRBD2. This CDR3 region has 15 residues. Germline assignment: CDR1 SGHTA and CDR2 FQGNSA. The junction had 8 bases not matched to a gene; V was cut back by 5 bases and J by 2 bases. For the CDR3, the DNA is TGTGCCAGCAGCCTAAGCGGGAGTCAGACCTACGAGCAGTACTTC. Translated: CASSLSGSQTYEQYF.

The chain is built from TRBV7-6 and TRBJ2-3; 10 positions match TRBD2. Trimming at V came to 5 bases and at J to 2 bases, leaving 13 bases not matched to a gene. The CDR3 is made up of 18 amino acids. Germline-derived CDR1 and CDR2 are SGHVS and FNYEAQ. CDR3 DNA sequence: TGTGCCAGCAGCGATGTGGACGGGACTAGCGAGATCACAGATACGCAGTATTTT. It is translated as CASSDVDGTSEITDTQYF.

Written as DNA, the CDR3 is TGCAGCGTAGGGGGGAGCGTCCTAGCGGGATACAATGAGCAGTTCTTC. Translated, it gives CSVGGSVLAGYNEQFF. The chain is built from TRBV29-1 and TRBJ2-1, with TRBD2 identical over 9 bases. After removal of 6 bases from V and 4 bases from J, the junction contained 13 bases not matched to a gene. The CDR3 extends over 16 amino acids. CDR1 is SQVTM and CDR2 is ANQGSEA in the germline V gene.

The V and J genes are TRBV19 and TRBJ1-5; 7 bases match TRBD1. Germline V gene sequence: CDR1 LNHDA, CDR2 SQIVND (reference sequence). This CDR3 spans 15 amino acids. The trim removed 5 bases at V and 2 bases at J, leaving 6 bases unmatched. The CDR3 is CASSFDRAGNQPQHF. The CDR3 DNA is TGTGCCAGTAGTTTCGACAGGGCGGGCAATCAGCCCCAGCATTTT.

The sample holds a few counts of this clonotype. A clone one base away is much larger, so this may be a read error. V usage is TRBV3-1 and J usage is TRBJ1-1, with D tentatively TRBD1 (6 bases). Per germline, CDR1 LGHDT and CDR2 YNNKEL (reference sequence). CDR3 length equals 15 residues. This CDR3 reads CASSQHREGNTEALF. The CDR3 nucleotides read TGTGCCAGCAGCCAGCACAGGGAGGGGAACACTGAAGCTCTCTTT.

The table lists this clonotype with a few counts. This rearrangement joins TRBV11-2 to TRBJ1-5, with TRBD1 matching over 8 bases. Germline CDR1 and CDR2: SGHAT and FQNNGV. V gave up 3 bases and J gave up 4 bases; unmatched junction bases: 5. This CDR3 comprises 15 residues. Here the CDR3 reads CASSFGQGNNQPQHF. CDR3 in DNA: TGTGCCAGCAGCTTCGGACAGGGTAATAATCAGCCCCAGCATTTT.

A few counts support this clonotype. The chain has TRBV6-1 and TRBJ2-3; a weak D match, TRBD1 (5 bases). The CDR3 runs 14 residues. Germline V gene sequence: CDR1 MNHNS, CDR2 SASEGT. Trimming left V 10 bases short and J 6 bases short, with 20 bases between. The CDR3 DNA reads TGTGCCACTACCGACAGCTCACACGGGGATACGCAGTATTTT. This gives the protein CATTDSSHGDTQYF.

This clonotype appeared a few times. The chain recombines TRBV28 with TRBJ2-1; 13 nucleotides line up with TRBD2. Germline V gene lookup returns CDR1 MDHEN and CDR2 SYDVKM. V was pared by 5 bases and J by 9 bases, with 7 bases of the junction left unmatched. CDR3 size: 15 residues. CDR3 amino acids: CASSELAGGPSEQFF. The DNA of the CDR3 is TGTGCCAGCAGTGAACTAGCGGGAGGGCCCTCTGAGCAGTTCTTC.

This clonotype was detected ten times or more. The chain is built from TRBV28 and TRBJ2-2, with D unclear. CDR1 and CDR2 from the germline V gene are MDHEN and SYDVKM. Trimming stripped 4 bases from V and 3 bases from J, with 12 bases between. This CDR3 is 15 amino acids long. CDR3 coding DNA: TGTGCCAGCAGTTCGTTACCCAGATACACCGGGGAGCTGTTTTTT. Translation: CASSSLPRYTGELFF.

This clonotype was counted at least ten times. The V and J genes are TRBV12-3 or TRBV12-4 and TRBJ2-4; D might be TRBD2 (5 bases). The CDR3 is 13 amino acids. V dropped 5 bases and J dropped 7 bases, with 12 bases sitting between them. Here the CDR3 DNA reads TGTGCCAGCAGTCAGAGGGTGCTCAACATTCAGTACTTC. Translated: CASSQRVLNIQYF.

This CDR3 is CASSAGLAGATQFF. The DNA of the CDR3 is TGTGCCAGCAGCGCCGGACTAGCGGGGGCTACGCAGTTCTTC. This chain links TRBV11-3 with TRBJ2-1; TRBD2 aligns across 13 bases. V lost 5 bases, J lost 12 bases, and 7 bases stayed unmatched. The V gene's germline CDR1 is SGHNT and CDR2 YENEEA. The CDR3 totals 14 residues.

This clonotype was observed many times. The chain employs TRBV12-3 or TRBV12-4 and TRBJ2-7; 8 nucleotides line up with TRBD1. The J segment lost 5 bases and the V segment lost 5 bases, leaving 8 bases of the junction unmatched. The CDR3 runs 14 residues. CDR3 bases: TGTGCCAGCAGTCCCTCAGGACAGGGCCACGAGCAGTACTTC. As protein: CASSPSGQGHEQYF.